The entry below describes one TCR beta chain. The antigen it binds to is not known. Qualities for individual bases were not recorded, and no much larger clone is one base off. The data derive from a study of blood T cell repertoires in COVID-19 (dated by TCRdb to the early 2020s). Study-wide context: Samples from collaborators originated in the United States, Italy and Spain and spanned both the acute and convalescent phases of COVID-19. The prospective study material was composed of cDNA or gDNA derived from T cells, B-cell-depleted T cells, or PBMCs. Deeply sampled blood TCRbeta repertoires from subjects exposed to, actively infected with, or recovered from COVID-19 were included in the dataset. A freely available public database, intended as a resource for researchers studying the immune response to SARS-CoV-2, is where the repertoires were released. Samples came from the ongoing ImmuneRACE study (first 160 participants) plus 1,254 subjects from 6 global collaborators. A de-identified subject ID, COVID-19 status, age in years and sex were almost always included in the sample metadata. Where HLA class I and class II types were available, the types were taken from metadata supplied by the sample provider, not from assay-based typing.

The immunoSEQ Assay, a bias-controlled multiplex PCR, was used to amplify TCRbeta CDR3 regions from genomic DNA. The paper's processing steps were these. The number of nucleated cells in each sample was estimated by amplification of reference gene primers within the assay. To quantify the absolute abundance of each unique TCRbeta CDR3 rearrangement, sequence reads were collapsed and filtered. For each sample, productive Simpson clonality was calculated as the square root of Simpson's diversity index over productive rearrangements. TCRdb took over this immuneACCESS table, retaining in-frame rearrangements with V and J assigned. Such tables are incomplete; in checked studies, under half of the missing clones stem from an unresolved V gene, and the remainder is unexplained. V, J and clone size are taken as reported in that table, and D and trimming were inferred from the DNA itself. The sample has 60,000 to 85,000 clones on record, roughly 90% of them singletons. The leading ten clones occupy 1.5% of the sample.

Study-wide conclusions, independent of this receptor: The amount of clinical and demographic metadata varied by source and participant and was provided uncurated.

The collaborating institutions used their own protocols to collect whole blood in K2EDTA tubes. For TCRbeta analysis, collaborator samples were shipped as frozen whole blood, as isolated PBMCs, or as DNA extracted from either sample type. Sequenced input: peripheral blood. The clonotype originates from a man aged 45-65 years with acute or convalescent COVID-19.

The CDR3 amino acid sequence is: CASRPTGVDYGYTF. The sequenced DNA is TGTGCCAGCAGACCTACAGGGGTCGACTATGGCTACACCTTC. Here the chain combines TRBV27 and TRBJ1-2; TRBD1 lines up with 7 middle nucleotides. Trimming leaves V shorter by 6 bases and J shorter by 3 bases, with the junction holding 7 bases beyond the gene matches. CDR1 and CDR2 (MNHEY, SMNVEV) derive from the germline V gene (reference sequence). From cysteine to phenylalanine, the CDR3 is 14 amino acids long. Only the CDR3 DNA is retained, 42 bases long and in frame from the first base.